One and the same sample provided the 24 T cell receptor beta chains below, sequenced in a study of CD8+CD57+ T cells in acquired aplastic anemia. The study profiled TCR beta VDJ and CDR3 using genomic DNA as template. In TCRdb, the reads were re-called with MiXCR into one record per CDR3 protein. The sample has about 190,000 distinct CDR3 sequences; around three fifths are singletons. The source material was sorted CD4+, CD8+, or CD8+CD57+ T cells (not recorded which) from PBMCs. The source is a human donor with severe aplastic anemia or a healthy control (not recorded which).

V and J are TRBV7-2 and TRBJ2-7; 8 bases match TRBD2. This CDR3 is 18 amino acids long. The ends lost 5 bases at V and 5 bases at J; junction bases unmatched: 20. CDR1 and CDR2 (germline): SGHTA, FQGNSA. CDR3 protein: CASSNRRETSGSFDEQYF. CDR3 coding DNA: TGTGCCAGCAGCAACAGACGGGAAACTAGCGGATCCTTCGACGAGCAGTACTTC.

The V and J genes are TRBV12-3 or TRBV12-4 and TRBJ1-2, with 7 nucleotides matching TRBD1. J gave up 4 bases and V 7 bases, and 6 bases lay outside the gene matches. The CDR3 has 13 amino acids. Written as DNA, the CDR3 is TGTGCCAGCAAACAGGGACAGCTCTATGGCTACACCTTC. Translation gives CASKQGQLYGYTF.

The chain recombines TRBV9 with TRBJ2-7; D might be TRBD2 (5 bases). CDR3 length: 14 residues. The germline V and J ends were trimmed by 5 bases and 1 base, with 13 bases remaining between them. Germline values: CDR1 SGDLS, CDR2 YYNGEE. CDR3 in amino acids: CASSKLGASYEQYF. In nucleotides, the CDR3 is TGTGCCAGCAGTAAACTAGGCGCTTCCTACGAGCAGTACTTC.

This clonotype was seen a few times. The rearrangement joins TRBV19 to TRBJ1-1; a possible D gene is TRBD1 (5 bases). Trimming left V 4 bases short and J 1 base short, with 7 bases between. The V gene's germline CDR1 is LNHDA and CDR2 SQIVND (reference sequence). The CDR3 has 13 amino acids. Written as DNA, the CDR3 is TGTGCCAGTAGTACCCAGGGGAACACTGAAGCTTTCTTT. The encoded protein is CASSTQGNTEAFF.

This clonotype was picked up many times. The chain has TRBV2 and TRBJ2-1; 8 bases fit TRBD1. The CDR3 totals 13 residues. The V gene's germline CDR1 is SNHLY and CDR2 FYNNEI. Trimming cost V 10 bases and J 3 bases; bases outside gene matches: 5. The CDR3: CATDRGSYNEQFF. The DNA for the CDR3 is TGTGCCACCGACAGGGGAAGCTACAATGAGCAGTTCTTC.

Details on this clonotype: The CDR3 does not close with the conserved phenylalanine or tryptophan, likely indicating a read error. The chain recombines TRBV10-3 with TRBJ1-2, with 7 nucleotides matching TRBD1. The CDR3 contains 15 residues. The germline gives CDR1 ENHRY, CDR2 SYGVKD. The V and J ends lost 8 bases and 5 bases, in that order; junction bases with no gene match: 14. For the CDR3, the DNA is TGTGCCATCGGTGGAGGGGGCGGGCGCATTTATGGCTACACCCTC. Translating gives CAIGGGGGRIYGYTL.

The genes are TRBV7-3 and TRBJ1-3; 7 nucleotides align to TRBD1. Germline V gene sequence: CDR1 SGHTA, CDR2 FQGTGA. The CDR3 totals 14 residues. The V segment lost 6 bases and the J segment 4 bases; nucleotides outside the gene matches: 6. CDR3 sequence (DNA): TGTGCCAGCAGTTCCTACAGGGGCGGAAACACCATATATTTT. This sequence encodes CASSSYRGGNTIYF.

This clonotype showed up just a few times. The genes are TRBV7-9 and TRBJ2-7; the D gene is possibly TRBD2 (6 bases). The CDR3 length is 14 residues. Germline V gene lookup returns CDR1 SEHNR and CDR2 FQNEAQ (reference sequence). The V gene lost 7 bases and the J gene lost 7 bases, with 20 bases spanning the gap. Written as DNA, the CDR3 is TGTGCCAGCACCTCATACACTATAGCGGAGGAGCAGTACTTC. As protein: CASTSYTIAEEQYF. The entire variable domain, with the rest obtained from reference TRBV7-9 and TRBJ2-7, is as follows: DTGVSQNPRHKITKRGQNVTFRCDPISEHNRLYWYRQTLGQGPEFLTYFQNEAQLEKSRLLSDRFSAERPKGSFSTLEIQRTEQGDSAMYLCASTSYTIAEEQYFGPGTRLTVT.

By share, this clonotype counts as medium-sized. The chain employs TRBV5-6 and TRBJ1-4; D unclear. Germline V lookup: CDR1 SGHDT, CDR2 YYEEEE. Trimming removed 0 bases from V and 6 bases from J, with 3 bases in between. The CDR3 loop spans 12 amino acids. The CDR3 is CASSLGDEKLFF. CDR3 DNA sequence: TGTGCCAGCAGCTTGGGGGATGAAAAACTGTTTTTT.

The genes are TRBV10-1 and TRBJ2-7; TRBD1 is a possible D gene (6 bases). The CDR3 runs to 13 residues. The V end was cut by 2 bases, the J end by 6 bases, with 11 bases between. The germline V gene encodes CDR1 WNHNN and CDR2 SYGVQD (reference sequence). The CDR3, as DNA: TGCGCCAGCAGTGAGAGGACAGAGGCCGAGCAGTACTTC. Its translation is CASSERTEAEQYF.

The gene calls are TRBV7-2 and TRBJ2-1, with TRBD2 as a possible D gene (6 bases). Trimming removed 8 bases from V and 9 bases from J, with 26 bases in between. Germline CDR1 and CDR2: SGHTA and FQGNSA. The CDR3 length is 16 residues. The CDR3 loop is CASVGGSDRFMGEQFF. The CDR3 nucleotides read TGTGCCAGCGTAGGAGGGTCGGACCGCTTCATGGGTGAGCAGTTCTTC.

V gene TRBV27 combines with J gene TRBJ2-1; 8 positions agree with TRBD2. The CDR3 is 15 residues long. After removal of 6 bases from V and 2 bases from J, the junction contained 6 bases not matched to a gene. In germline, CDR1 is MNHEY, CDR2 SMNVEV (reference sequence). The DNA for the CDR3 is TGTGCCAGCAGCTTACAAGCGGGGGCCTACAATGAGCAGTTCTTC. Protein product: CASSLQAGAYNEQFF.

CDR3 sequence: CSARVPGRPLSSYEQYF. CDR3 sequence (DNA): TGCAGTGCTAGAGTCCCGGGACGCCCTCTTAGCTCCTACGAGCAGTACTTC. This chain connects TRBV20-1 to TRBJ2-7, with D perhaps assigned TRBD1 or TRBD2 (5 bases each). Germline V CDR1 and CDR2: DFQATT, SNEGSKA (reference sequence). This CDR3 contains 17 residues. Trimming stripped 1 base from V and 0 bases from J, with 19 bases between.

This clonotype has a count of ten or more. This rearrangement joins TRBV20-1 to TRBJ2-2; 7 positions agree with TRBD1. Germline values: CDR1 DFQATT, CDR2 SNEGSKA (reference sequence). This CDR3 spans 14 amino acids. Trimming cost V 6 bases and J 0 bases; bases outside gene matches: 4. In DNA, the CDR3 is TGCAGTGCACGGCAGGGGGCGAACACCGGGGAGCTGTTTTTT. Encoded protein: CSARQGANTGELFF.

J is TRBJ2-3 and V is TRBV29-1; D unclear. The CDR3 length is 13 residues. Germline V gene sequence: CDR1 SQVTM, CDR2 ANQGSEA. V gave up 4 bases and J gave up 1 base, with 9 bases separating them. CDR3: CSVVVPGTDTQYF. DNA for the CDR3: TGCAGCGTTGTTGTACCGGGCACAGATACGCAGTATTTT.

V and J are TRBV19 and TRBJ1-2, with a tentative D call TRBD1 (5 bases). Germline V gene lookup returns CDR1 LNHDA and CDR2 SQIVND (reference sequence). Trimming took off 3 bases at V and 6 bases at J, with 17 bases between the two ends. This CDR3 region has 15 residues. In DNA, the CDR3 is TGTGCCAGTAGTATTATAGGGGCGGATAAGGATGGCTACACCTTC. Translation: CASSIIGADKDGYTF.

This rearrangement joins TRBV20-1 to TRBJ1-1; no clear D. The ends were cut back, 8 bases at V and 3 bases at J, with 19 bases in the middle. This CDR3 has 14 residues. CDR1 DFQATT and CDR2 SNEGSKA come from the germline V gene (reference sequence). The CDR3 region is CSTPKSAYDTEAFF. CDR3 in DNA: TGCAGTACCCCTAAGTCCGCTTATGACACTGAAGCTTTCTTT.

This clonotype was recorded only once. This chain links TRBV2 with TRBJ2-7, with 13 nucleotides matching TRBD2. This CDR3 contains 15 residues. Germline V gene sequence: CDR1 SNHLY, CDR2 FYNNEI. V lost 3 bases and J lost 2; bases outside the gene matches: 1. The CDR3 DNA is TGTGCCAGCAGTGATACTAGCGGGGGGGCCTACGAGCAGTACTTC. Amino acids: CASSDTSGGAYEQYF.

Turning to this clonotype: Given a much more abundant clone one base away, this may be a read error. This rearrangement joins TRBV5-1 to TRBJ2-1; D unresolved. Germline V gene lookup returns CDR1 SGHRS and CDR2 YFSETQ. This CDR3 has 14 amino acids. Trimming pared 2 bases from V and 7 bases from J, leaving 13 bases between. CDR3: CASSFGLAGNEQFF. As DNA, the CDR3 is TGCGCCAGCAGCTTTGGCTTGGCCGGAAATGAGCAGTTCTTC. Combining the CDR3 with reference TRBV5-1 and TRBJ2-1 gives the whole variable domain KAGVTQTPRYLIKTRGQQVTLSCSPISGHRSVSWYQQTPGQGLQFLFEYFSETQRNKGNFPGRFSGRQFSNSRSEMNVSTLELGDSALYLCASSFGLAGNEQFFGPGTRLTVL.

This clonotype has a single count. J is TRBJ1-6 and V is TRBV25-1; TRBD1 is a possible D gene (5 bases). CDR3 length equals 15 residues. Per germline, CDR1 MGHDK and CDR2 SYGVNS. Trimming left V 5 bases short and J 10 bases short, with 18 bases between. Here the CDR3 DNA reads TGTGCCAGCAGTTCTGATGCTGGGGCTAGGTCACCCCTCCACTTT. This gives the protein CASSSDAGARSPLHF.

CDR3 residues: CASSLTGWELFF. DNA for the CDR3: TGTGCCAGCAGCCTGACAGGGTGGGAGCTGTTTTTT. The gene calls are TRBV5-6 and TRBJ2-2; 7 nucleotides agree with TRBD1. After removal of 4 bases from V and 9 bases from J, the junction contained 3 bases not matched to a gene. The V gene's germline CDR1 is SGHDT and CDR2 YYEEEE. CDR3 length: 12 amino acids.

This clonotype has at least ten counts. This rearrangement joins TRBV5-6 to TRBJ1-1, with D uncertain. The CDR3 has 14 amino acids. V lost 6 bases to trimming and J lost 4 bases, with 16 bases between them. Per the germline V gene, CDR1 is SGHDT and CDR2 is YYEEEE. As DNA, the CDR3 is TGTGCCAGCATGGTCGGTGTAGGTGTCACTGAAGCTTTCTTT. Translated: CASMVGVGVTEAFF.

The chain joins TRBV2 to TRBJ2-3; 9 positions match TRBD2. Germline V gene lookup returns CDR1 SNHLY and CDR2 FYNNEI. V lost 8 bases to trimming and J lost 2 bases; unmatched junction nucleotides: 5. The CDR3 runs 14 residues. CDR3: CASLAGETTDTQYF. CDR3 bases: TGTGCCAGCTTAGCGGGGGAAACCACAGATACGCAGTATTTT.

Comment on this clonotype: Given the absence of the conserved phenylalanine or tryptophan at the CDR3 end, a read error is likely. CDR3 sequence: CSAYRDTNYEQYL. CDR3 bases: TGCAGTGCTTACCGGGACACTAACTACGAGCAGTACCTC. The V and J genes are TRBV20-1 and TRBJ2-7; D is possibly TRBD1 (6 bases). Germline CDR1 and CDR2: DFQATT and SNEGSKA (reference sequence). V gave up 5 bases and J gave up 3 bases, with 14 bases separating them. The CDR3 is made up of 13 amino acids.